Shown below are 9 T cell receptor beta chains from a single sample sequenced in a study of shared clonotypes between healthy human individuals. Naive CD8 cells, CD45RO-negative and positively selected for CCR7, excluded terminally differentiated effector memory CD45RA+ cells. The assay was immunoSEQ multiplex PCR, and TCRdb's table has in-frame clones only and misses some. Found here are 2 million or so clones, just under 95% of them singletons; the top ten hold 0.85% to 1.3%. Sequencing used naive CD8+ T cells sorted from blood. The receptor set was obtained from a man aged 18-30 years in good health.

V is TRBV5-1 and J is TRBJ2-7, with D maybe TRBD1 (6 bases). The V end lost 4 bases, the J end lost 2 bases, and 16 bases lay between the germline ends. CDR1 SGHRS and CDR2 YFSETQ come from the germline V gene. This CDR3 spans 15 amino acids. The CDR3, as DNA: TGCGCCAGCAGCATAGACCCGACAGGAGCCTACGAGCAGTACTTC. Amino acids: CASSIDPTGAYEQYF.

V is TRBV27 and J is TRBJ2-5, with 9 positions matching TRBD2. Trimming at V came to 5 bases and at J to 0 bases, leaving 4 bases not matched to a gene. Germline values: CDR1 MNHEY, CDR2 SMNVEV (reference sequence). The CDR3 has 15 residues. The CDR3 is CASSPLAGYQETQYF. CDR3 coding DNA: TGTGCCAGCAGTCCCCTAGCGGGGTACCAAGAGACCCAGTACTTC.

The chain employs TRBV13 and TRBJ2-3; D uncertain. This CDR3 comprises 17 residues. Germline CDR1 PRHDT, CDR2 FYEKMQ (reference sequence). V shed 3 bases and J shed 2 bases, with 18 bases lying between them. The CDR3 is CASSFSDSTSFTDTQYF. The CDR3 DNA is TGTGCCAGCAGCTTTTCAGATAGCACATCATTCACAGATACGCAGTATTTT.

In this sample, this clone turned up once. The chain's CDR3 is CASSRAGEVGELFF. The CDR3 DNA reads as TGTGCCAGCAGCCGAGCGGGAGAGGTCGGGGAGCTGTTTTTT. This chain links TRBV5-6 with TRBJ2-2; 8 bases agree with TRBD2. The CDR3 spans 14 residues. Unmatched junction bases numbered 6, after V lost 4 bases and J lost 7 bases. Germline V gene data show CDR1 as SGHDT and CDR2 as YYEEEE.

With respect to this clone: Other DNA sequences in this sample translate to the same CDR3. The rearrangement uses TRBV27 and TRBJ2-1; no firm D call. The CDR3 runs 12 residues. V gave up 2 bases and J gave up 8 bases, with 7 bases separating them. Germline CDR1 is MNHEY and CDR2 is SMNVEV (reference sequence). The CDR3: CASSLGGDEQFF. CDR3 nucleotides: TGTGCCAGCAGTTTAGGCGGAGATGAGCAGTTCTTC.

The chain joins TRBV7-9 to TRBJ2-5, with D unresolved. Germline V gene data show CDR1 as SEHNR and CDR2 as FQNEAQ (reference sequence). V lost 5 bases and J 2 bases, leaving 12 bases between the germline ends. The CDR3 is 14 residues long. CDR3 sequence reads: CASSQLAGQETQYF. DNA of the CDR3: TGTGCCAGCAGCCAATTGGCTGGTCAAGAGACCCAGTACTTC.

The chain employs TRBV11-1 and TRBJ1-2, with D hard to call. The CDR3 has 15 amino acids. V was trimmed by 5 bases and J by 0 bases, leaving 13 bases between them. CDR1 is SGHAT, CDR2 FQDESV, per germline (reference sequence). The CDR3 region has the DNA TGTGCCAGCAGCGTCCGGGCCTCAGCTAACTATGGCTACACCTTC. As protein: CASSVRASANYGYTF.

The chain recombines TRBV4-1 with TRBJ2-1; D might be TRBD1 (6 bases). The ends were cut back, 0 bases at V and 9 bases at J, with 12 bases in the middle. In germline, CDR1 is MGHRA, CDR2 YSYEKL. The CDR3 loop spans 14 amino acids. Written as DNA, the CDR3 is TGCGCCAGCAGCCAAGATAAACAGGGTGTTGAGCAGTTCTTC. Protein sequence: CASSQDKQGVEQFF.

The sample holds one count of this clone. The J gene is TRBJ1-1, the V gene TRBV6-5, with D possibly TRBD1 on 5 matching bases. CDR3 length: 14 residues. Germline CDR1 reads MNHEY; CDR2 reads SVGAGI. Trimming removed 4 bases from V and 1 base from J, with 10 bases in between. The CDR3 spells CASSWGRGNTEAFF. In DNA, the CDR3 is TGTGCCAGCAGTTGGGGACGGGGGAACACTGAAGCTTTCTTT.